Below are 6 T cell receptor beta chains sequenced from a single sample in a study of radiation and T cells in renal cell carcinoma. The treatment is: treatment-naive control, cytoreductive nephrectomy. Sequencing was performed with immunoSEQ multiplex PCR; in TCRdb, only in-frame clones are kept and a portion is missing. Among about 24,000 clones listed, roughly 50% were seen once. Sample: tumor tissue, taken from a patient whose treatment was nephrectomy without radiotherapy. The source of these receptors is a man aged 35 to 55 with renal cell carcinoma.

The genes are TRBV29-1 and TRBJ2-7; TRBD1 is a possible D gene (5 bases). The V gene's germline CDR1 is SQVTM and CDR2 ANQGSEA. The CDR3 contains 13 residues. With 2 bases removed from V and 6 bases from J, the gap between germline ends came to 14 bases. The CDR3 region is CSVETGANGEQYF. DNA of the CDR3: TGCAGCGTTGAAACAGGCGCAAACGGCGAGCAGTACTTC.

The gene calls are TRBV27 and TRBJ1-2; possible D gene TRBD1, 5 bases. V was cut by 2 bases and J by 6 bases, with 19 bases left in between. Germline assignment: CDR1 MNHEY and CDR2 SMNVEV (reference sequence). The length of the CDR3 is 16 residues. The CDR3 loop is CASSLTQGGLRHGYTF. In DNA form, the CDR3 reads TGTGCCAGCAGTTTAACCCAGGGAGGTCTACGCCATGGCTACACCTTC.

The CDR3 region is CASSPSTDTQYF. CDR3 in DNA: TGTGCCAGCTCTCCTAGCACAGATACGCAGTATTTT. This chain connects TRBV18 to TRBJ2-3; no firm D call. Per the germline V gene, CDR1 is KGHSH and CDR2 is LQKENI. The CDR3 covers 12 residues. V lost 6 bases and J 0 bases, leaving 4 bases between the germline ends.

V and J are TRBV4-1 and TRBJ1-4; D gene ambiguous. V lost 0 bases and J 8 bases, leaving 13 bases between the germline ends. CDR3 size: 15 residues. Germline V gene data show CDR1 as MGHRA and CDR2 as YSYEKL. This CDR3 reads CASSQEEGRGEKLFF. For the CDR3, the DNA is TGCGCCAGCAGCCAAGAAGAAGGTCGTGGCGAAAAACTGTTTTTT.

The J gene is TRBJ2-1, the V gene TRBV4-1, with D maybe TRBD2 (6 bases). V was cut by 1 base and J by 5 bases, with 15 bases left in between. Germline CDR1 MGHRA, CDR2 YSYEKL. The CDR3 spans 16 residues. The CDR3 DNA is TGCGCCAGCAGCCAAGGGTTGGGGGGATTAAACAATGAGCAGTTCTTC. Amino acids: CASSQGLGGLNNEQFF.

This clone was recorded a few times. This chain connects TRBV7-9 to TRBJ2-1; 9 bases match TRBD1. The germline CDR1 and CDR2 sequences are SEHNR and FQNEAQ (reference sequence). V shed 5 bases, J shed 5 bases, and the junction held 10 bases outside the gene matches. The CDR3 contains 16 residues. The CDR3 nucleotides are TGTGCCAGCAGCCACCTGGACAGGACAGGGGACAATGAGCAGTTCTTC. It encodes CASSHLDRTGDNEQFF.